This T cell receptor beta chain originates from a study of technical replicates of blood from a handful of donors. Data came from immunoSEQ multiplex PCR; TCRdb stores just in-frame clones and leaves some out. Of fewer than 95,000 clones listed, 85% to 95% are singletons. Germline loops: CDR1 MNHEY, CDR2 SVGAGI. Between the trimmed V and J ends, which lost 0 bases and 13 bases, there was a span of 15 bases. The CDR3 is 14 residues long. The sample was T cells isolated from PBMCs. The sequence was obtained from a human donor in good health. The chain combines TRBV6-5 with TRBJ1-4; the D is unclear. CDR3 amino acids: CASSYSGRSLGLFF. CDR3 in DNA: TGTGCCAGCAGTTACTCTGGTCGAAGTCTAGGACTGTTTTTT.